A selection of T cell receptor beta chains follows, all from one sample in a study of a mutant IDH1 vaccine in newly diagnosed glioma. TCRdb's copy holds only in-frame clones and misses some; the assay was immunoSEQ multiplex PCR. In the table there are roughly 31,000 clones, 65% to 85% of which are singletons. Their antigens remain unidentified. This sample comprised PBMCs, obtained from a glioma patient whose treatment included an IDH1 peptide vaccine. These receptors originate from a man aged 25-45 years with glioma. CDR3s include the opening cysteine and the closing phenylalanine or tryptophan. Each record gives: D gene, V gene, J gene, CDR3 DNA, CDR3 protein. The D gene is left open where the match is weak.

TRBD1	TRBV7-2	TRBJ2-2	TGTGCCAGCAGTGCACAGGGGGCGAACACCGGGGAGCTGTTTTTT	CASSAQGANTGELFF
-	TRBV6-1	TRBJ1-5	TGTGCCAGCACTCGGAGTAATCAGCCCCAGCATTTT	CASTRSNQPQHF
-	TRBV5-5	TRBJ2-3	TGTGCCAGCAGCTTGGCAACGGGACTGAGCACAGATACGCAGTATTTT	CASSLATGLSTDTQYF
-	TRBV2	TRBJ2-1	TGTGCCAGCAGTGCGCCGTGGTCCTCCTACAATGAGCAGTTCTTC	CASSAPWSSYNEQFF
-	TRBV30	TRBJ2-7	TGTGCCTGGAGTTCGCGGGCCAATTCCTACGAGCAGTACTTC	CAWSSRANSYEQYF
TRBD1	TRBV19	TRBJ1-4	TGTGCCAGTAGTCCGGACAGGGACCGACGGGAACTGTTTTTT	CASSPDRDRRELFF
TRBD2	TRBV5-1	TRBJ2-2	TGCGCCAGCAGCCCTAGCGGGGTGGGCCCCGGGGAGCTGTTTTTT	CASSPSGVGPGELFF
TRBD1	TRBV5-6	TRBJ1-1	TGTGCCAGCAGCTCCGGGACAGGGGCGATTGCGGCGGCTGAAGCTTTCTTT	CASSSGTGAIAAAEAFF
-	TRBV2	TRBJ1-1	TGTGCCAGCGGGGGGACCGCGAGTTTATCTGAAGCTTTCTTT	CASGGTASLSEAFF
-	TRBV9	TRBJ2-2	TGTGCCAGCAGCTTATCTAGCACCGGGGAGCTGTTTTTT	CASSLSSTGELFF
-	TRBV5-1	TRBJ2-7	TGCGCCAGCACCCCAGACTGGAGCTCCTACGAGCAGTACTTC	CASTPDWSSYEQYF
-	TRBV5-4	TRBJ1-1	TGTGCCAGCAGCTTGGATAAGGGATACACTGAAGCTTTCTTT	CASSLDKGYTEAFF